The clone carrying this T cell receptor beta chain appeared many times. The antigen remains unidentified. This CDR3 is built from 14 residues. Germline V lookup: CDR1 LGHDT, CDR2 YNNKEL (reference sequence). Trimming stripped 1 base from V and 6 bases from J, with 12 bases between. These data originate in a study of neurological immune-mediated disorders. Looking at the study overall: Of the approximately 35 patients who had multiple sclerosis, 31 had the relapsing-remitting form and 3 had the secondary progressive form.

TCRdb reanalysed the 5' RACE reads using MiXCR and keeps one entry per CDR3 protein. In the table there are 87,000 or so distinct CDR3 sequences, 3% to 4% of which are singletons. Study results and limitations: One cluster of related CDR3 sequences contained, by phylogenetic grouping, the repertoires of 18 of 34 multiple sclerosis patients and formed a possible signature.

Stored at -80 C, 2 million PBMCs were the source of the unsorted libraries. The clonotype was recovered from a woman between 50 and 59 years old with multiple sclerosis. The sequenced sample consisted of PBMCs. V usage is TRBV3-1 and J usage is TRBJ1-1; TRBD1 might be the D (5 bases). The CDR3 sequence is CASSQGGRGAEAFF. The DNA for the CDR3 is TGTGCCAGCAGCCAAGGGGGCCGGGGGGCTGAAGCTTTCTTT.